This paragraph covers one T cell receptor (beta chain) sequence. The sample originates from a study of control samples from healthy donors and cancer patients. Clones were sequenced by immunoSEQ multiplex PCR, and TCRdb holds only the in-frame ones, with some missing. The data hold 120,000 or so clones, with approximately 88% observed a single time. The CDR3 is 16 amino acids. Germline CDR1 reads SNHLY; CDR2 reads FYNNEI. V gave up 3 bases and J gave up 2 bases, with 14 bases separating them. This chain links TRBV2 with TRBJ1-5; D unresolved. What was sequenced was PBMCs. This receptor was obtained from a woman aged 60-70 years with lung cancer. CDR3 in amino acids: CASSEEGTLGNQPQHF. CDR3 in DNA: TGTGCCAGCAGTGAGGAGGGTACTCTTGGCAATCAGCCCCAGCATTTT.